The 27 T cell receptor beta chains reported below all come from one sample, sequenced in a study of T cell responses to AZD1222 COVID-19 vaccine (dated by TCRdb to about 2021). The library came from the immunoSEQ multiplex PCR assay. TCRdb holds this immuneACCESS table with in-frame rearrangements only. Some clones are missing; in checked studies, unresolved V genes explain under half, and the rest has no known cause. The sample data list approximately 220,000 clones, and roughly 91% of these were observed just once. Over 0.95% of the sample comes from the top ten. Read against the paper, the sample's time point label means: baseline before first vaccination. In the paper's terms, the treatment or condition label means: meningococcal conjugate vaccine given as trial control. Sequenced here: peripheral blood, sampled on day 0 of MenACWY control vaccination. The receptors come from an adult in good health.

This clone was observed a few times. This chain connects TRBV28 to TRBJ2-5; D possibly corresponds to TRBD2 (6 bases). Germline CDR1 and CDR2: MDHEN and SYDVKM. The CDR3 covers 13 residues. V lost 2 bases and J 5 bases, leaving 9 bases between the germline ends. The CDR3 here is CASSLASVETQYF. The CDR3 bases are TGTGCCAGCAGTTTAGCTAGCGTTGAGACCCAGTACTTC. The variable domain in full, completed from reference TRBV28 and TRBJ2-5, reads DVKVTQSSRYLVKRTGEKVFLECVQDMDHENMFWYRQDPGLGLRLIYFSYDVKMKEKGDIPEGYSVSREKKERFSLILESASTNQTSMYLCASSLASVETQYFGPGTRLLVL.

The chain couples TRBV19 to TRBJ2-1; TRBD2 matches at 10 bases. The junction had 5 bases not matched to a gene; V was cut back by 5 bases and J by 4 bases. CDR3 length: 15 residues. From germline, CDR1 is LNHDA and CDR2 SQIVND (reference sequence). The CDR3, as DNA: TGTGCCAGTAGTCAAGGGGGACTAGCGTACAATGAGCAGTTCTTC. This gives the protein CASSQGGLAYNEQFF.

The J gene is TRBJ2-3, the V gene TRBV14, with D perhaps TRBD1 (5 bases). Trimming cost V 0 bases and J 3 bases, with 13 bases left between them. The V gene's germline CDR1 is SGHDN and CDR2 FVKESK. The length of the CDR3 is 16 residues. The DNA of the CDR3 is TGTGCCAGCAGCCAAGAGTCAGGGATTTCGACAGATACGCAGTATTTT. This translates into CASSQESGISTDTQYF.

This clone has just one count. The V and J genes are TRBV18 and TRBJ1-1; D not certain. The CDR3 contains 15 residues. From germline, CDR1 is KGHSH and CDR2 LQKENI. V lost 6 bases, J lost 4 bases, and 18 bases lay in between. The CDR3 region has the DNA TGTGCCAGCTCCCCGGAGGGAGGGAGGACCACTGAAGCTTTCTTT. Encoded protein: CASSPEGGRTTEAFF.

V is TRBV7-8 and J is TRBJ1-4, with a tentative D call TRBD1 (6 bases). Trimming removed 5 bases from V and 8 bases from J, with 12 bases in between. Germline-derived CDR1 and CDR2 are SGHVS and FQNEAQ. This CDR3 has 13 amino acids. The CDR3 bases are TGTGCCAGCAGCCCGGGGGCTCGAGAAAAACTGTTTTTT. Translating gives CASSPGAREKLFF.

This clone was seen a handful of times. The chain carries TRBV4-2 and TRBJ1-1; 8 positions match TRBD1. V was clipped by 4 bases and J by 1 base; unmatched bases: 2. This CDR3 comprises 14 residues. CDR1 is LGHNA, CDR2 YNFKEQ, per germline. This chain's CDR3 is CASSRDRTNTEAFF. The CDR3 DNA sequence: TGTGCCAGCAGCCGGGACAGGACGAACACTGAAGCTTTCTTT.

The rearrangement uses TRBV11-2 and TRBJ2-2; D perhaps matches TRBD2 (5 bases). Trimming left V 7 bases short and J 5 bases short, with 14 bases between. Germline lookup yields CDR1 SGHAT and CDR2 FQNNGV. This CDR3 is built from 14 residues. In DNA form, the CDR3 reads TGTGCCAGCACCAAACGGGGTGGGACCGGGGAGCTGTTTTTT. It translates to CASTKRGGTGELFF.

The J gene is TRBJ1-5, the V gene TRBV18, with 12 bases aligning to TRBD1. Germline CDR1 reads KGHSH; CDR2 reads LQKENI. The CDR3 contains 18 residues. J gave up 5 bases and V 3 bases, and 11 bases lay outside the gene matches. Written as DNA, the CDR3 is TGTGCCAGCTCACCTCTCCCCCCGGGACAGGGGGCTTATCAGCCCCAGCATTTT. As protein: CASSPLPPGQGAYQPQHF. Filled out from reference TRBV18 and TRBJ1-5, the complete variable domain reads NAGVMQNPRHLVRRRGQEARLRCSPMKGHSHVYWYRQLPEEGLKFMVYLQKENIIDESGMPKERFSAEFPKEGPSILRIQQVVRGDSAAYFCASSPLPPGQGAYQPQHFGDGTRLSIL.

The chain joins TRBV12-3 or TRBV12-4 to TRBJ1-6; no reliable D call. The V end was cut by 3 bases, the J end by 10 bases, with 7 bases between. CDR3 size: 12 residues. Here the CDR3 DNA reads TGTGCCAGCAGTTTGGTCCGGTCACCCCTCCACTTT. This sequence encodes CASSLVRSPLHF.

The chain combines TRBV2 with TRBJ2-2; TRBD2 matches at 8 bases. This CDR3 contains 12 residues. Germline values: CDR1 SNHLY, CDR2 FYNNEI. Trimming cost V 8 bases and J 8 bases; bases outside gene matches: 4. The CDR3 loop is CASAGGPGELFF. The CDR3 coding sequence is TGTGCCAGCGCGGGGGGCCCTGGGGAGCTGTTTTTT.

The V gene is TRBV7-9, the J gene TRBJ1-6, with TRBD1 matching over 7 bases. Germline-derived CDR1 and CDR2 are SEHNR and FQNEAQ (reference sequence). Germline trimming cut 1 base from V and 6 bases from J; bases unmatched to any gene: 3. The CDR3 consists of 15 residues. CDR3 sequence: CASSLGQGGNSPLHF. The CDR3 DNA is TGTGCCAGCAGCTTAGGACAGGGCGGTAATTCACCCCTCCACTTT.

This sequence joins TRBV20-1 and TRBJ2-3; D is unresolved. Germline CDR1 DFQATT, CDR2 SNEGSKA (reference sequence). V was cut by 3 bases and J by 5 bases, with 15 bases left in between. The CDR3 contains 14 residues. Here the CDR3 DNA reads TGCAGTGCTAGTTATGGGTATCGGAAAGATACGCAGTATTTT. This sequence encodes CSASYGYRKDTQYF.

The CDR3 coding sequence is TGTGCCAGCAGCTCGCAGACAGGTCCCGGGGCCCAGCATTTT. It codes for CASSSQTGPGAQHF. V and J are TRBV5-6 and TRBJ1-5, with D perhaps matching TRBD1 (6 bases). Germline lookup yields CDR1 SGHDT and CDR2 YYEEEE. V shed 3 bases and J shed 11 bases, with 18 bases lying between them. This CDR3 contains 14 residues. The full variable domain, with the rest looked up from reference TRBV5-6 and TRBJ1-5, is DAGVTQSPTHLIKTRGQQVTLRCSPKSGHDTVSWYQQALGQGPQFIFQYYEEEERQRGNFPDRFSGHQFPNYSSELNVNALLLGDSALYLCASSSQTGPGAQHFGDGTRLSIL.

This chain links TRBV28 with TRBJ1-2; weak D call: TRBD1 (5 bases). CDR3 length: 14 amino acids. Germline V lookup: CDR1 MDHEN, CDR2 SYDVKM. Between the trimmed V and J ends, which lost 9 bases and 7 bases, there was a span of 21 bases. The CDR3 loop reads CASCFVGGEGGYTF. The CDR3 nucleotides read TGTGCCAGTTGCTTCGTTGGGGGTGAAGGTGGCTACACCTTC.

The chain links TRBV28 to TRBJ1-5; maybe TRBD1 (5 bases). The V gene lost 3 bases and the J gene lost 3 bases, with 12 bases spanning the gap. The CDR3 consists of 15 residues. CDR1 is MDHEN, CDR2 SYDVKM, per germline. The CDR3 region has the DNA TGTGCCAGCAGTTTCAGTGGCAGGGACAATCAGCCCCAGCATTTT. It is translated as CASSFSGRDNQPQHF. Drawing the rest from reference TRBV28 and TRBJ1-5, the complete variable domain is DVKVTQSSRYLVKRTGEKVFLECVQDMDHENMFWYRQDPGLGLRLIYFSYDVKMKEKGDIPEGYSVSREKKERFSLILESASTNQTSMYLCASSFSGRDNQPQHFGDGTRLSIL.

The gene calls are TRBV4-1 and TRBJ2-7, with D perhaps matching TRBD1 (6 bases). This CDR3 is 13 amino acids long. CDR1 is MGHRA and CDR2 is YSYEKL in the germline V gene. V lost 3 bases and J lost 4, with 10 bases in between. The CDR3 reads CASSQETGYEQYF. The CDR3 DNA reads TGCGCCAGCAGCCAGGAGACAGGATACGAGCAGTACTTC.

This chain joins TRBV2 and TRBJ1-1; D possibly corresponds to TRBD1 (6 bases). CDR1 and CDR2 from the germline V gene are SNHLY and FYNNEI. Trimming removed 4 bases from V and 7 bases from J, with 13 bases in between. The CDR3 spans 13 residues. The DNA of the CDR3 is TGTGCCAGCAGTGTTGGGGGGCAGGGTGAAGCTTTCTTT. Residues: CASSVGGQGEAFF.

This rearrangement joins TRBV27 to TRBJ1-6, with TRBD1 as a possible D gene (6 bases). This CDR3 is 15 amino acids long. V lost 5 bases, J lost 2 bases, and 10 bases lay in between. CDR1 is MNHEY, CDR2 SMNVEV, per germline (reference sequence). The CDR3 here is CASSPQGTYNSPLHF. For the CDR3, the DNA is TGTGCCAGCAGTCCACAGGGAACCTATAATTCACCCCTCCACTTT.

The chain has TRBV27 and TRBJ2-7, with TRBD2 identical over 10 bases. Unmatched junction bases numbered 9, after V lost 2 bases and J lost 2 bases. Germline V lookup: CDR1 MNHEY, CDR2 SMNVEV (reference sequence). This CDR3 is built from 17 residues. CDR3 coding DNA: TGTGCCAGCAGTTTAGCTGGGGGACTAGCGTTGCCCTACGAGCAGTACTTC. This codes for CASSLAGGLALPYEQYF.

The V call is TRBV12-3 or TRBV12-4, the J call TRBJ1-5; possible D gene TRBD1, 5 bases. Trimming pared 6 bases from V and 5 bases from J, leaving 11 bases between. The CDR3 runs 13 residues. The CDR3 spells CASSYGGYQPQHF. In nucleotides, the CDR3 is TGTGCCAGCAGCTATGGGGGTTATCAGCCCCAGCATTTT.

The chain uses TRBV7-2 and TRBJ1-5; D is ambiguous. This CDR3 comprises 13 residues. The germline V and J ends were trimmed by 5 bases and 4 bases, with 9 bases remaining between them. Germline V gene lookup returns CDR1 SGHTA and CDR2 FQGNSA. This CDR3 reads CASSVRGNQPQHF. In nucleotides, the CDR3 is TGTGCCAGCAGCGTTAGAGGGAATCAGCCCCAGCATTTT.

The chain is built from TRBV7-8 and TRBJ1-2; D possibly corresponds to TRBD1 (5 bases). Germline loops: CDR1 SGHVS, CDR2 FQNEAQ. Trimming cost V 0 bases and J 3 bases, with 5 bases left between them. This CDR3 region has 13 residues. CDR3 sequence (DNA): TGTGCCAGCAGCTTAGCGGGGGACTATGGCTACACCTTC. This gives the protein CASSLAGDYGYTF.

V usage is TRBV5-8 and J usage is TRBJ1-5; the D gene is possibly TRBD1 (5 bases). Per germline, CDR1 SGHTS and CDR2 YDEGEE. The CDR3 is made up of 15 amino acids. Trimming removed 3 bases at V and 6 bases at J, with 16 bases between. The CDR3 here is CASSSGNPKGQPQHF. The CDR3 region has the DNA TGTGCCAGCAGCTCAGGGAATCCGAAAGGTCAGCCCCAGCATTTT.

This chain's CDR3 is CASSETDRGPRQPQHF. The CDR3, as DNA: TGCGCCAGCAGTGAGACAGACAGGGGGCCACGGCAGCCCCAGCATTTT. The chain has TRBV10-2 and TRBJ1-5; the match to TRBD1 covers 10 bases. This CDR3 has 16 amino acids. V lost 2 bases and J lost 7; bases outside the gene matches: 8. In germline, CDR1 is WSHSY, CDR2 SAAADI.

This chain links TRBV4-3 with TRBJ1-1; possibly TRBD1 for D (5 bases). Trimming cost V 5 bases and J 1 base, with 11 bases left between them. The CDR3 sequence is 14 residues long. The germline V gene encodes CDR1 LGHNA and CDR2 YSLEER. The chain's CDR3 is CASSDSWGNTEAFF. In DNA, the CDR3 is TGCGCCAGCAGCGACAGTTGGGGGAACACTGAAGCTTTCTTT.

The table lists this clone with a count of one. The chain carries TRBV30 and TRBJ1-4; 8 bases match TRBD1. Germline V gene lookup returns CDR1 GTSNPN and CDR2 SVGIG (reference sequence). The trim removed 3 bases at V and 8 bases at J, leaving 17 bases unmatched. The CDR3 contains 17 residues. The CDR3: CAWSARAGGGFREKLFF. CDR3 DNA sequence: TGTGCCTGGAGCGCCCGGGCAGGGGGCGGTTTTCGGGAAAAACTGTTTTTT. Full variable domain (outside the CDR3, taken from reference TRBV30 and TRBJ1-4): SQTIHQWPATLVQPVGSPLSLECTVEGTSNPNLYWYRQAAGRGLQLLFYSVGIGQISSEVPQNLSASRPQDRQFILSSKKLLLSDSGFYLCAWSARAGGGFREKLFFGSGTQLSVL.

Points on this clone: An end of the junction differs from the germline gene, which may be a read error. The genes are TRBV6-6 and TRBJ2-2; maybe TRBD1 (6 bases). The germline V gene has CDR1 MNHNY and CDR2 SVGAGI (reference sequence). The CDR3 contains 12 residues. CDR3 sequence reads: CASRKQGGGLFF. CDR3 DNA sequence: TGTGCCAGCAGGAAACAGGGTGGGGGGCTGTTTTTT.